This T cell receptor (beta chain) was captured in a study of T cell repertoires in cytomegalovirus infection. Whole-study findings and limits: Cumulated frequencies of public TCR beta families served to identify carriers of CMV plus the relevant HLA.

TCRdb re-called the reads with MiXCR, one entry per CDR3 protein. This table has about 740,000 distinct CDR3 sequences, 35% appearing once. Germline V gene sequence: CDR1 DFQATT, CDR2 SNEGSKA (reference sequence). The junction had 8 bases not matched to a gene; V was cut back by 3 bases and J by 5 bases. This CDR3 spans 14 amino acids. A note on this clonotype: The target antigen is unknown.

The sequencing sample was made of PBMCs. This receptor was obtained from a human donor in good health (CMV status not recorded). Some clones in this sample may be carry-over from other donors' samples. The gene calls are TRBV20-1 and TRBJ2-5, with 8 bases that match TRBD1. CDR3 in amino acids: CSASSTGAGETQYF. The CDR3 DNA reads TGCAGTGCTAGTTCGACAGGGGCGGGGGAGACCCAGTACTTC.